The T cell receptor (beta chain) under discussion was sequenced for a study of tumor-infiltrating lymphocytes in primary liver carcinoma. Researchers drew blood RNA from unsorted whole blood and extracted germline DNA as well. This CDR3 spans 10 amino acids. Germline V CDR1 and CDR2: SGHAT, FQNNGV. Trimming shortened V by 9 bases and J by 7 bases, and 10 bases separated the two germline ends. Total RNA amounting to roughly 450 ng was the source from which TCR beta cDNA was made with a constant-region primer. Sequencing libraries for TCR beta derived from three nested multiplex PCR rounds that used slightly modified ARM-PCR. The study ran its first two PCR rounds for about 11 cycles each, using TRBV1-TRBV30 forward primers and a C-beta reverse primer. MiXCR, applied by TCRdb to the multiplex PCR reads, yields one record per CDR3 protein. The data contain about 320,000 distinct CDR3 sequences, 65% of them seen just once; the ten biggest clones take up roughly 8.9%.

The receptor comes from a middle-aged man with primary liver carcinoma and hepatitis B virus infection. The chain combines TRBV11-2 with TRBJ2-7; D is unresolved. The sample consisted of peripheral blood. The CDR3: CASSPREQYF. The CDR3 DNA is TGTGCCAGTAGCCCCAGAGAGCAGTACTTC. The full variable domain, completed using reference TRBV11-2 and TRBJ2-7, is EAGVAQSPRYKIIEKRQSVAFWCNPISGHATLYWYQQILGQGPKLLIQFQNNGVVDDSQLPKDRFSAERLKGVDSTLKIQPAKLEDSAVYLCASSPREQYFGPGTRLTVT.